This passage covers 21 T cell receptor beta chains from one sample sequenced in a study of radiation and T cells in renal cell carcinoma. Noted treatment: treatment-naive control, cytoreductive nephrectomy. Here immunoSEQ multiplex PCR was the method, and the copy in TCRdb shows in-frame clones only, minus some. In the table there are more than 15,000 clones, about 56% of which are singletons. Sequences were derived from tumor tissue, sampled from a patient whose treatment was nephrectomy without radiotherapy. These receptors were obtained from a man aged 45-65 years with renal cell carcinoma.

The rearrangement uses TRBV18 and TRBJ1-1, with 7 bases that match TRBD1. Germline CDR1 reads KGHSH; CDR2 reads LQKENI. Trimming took 0 bases from V and 3 from J; bases not matched to a gene: 4. The CDR3 totals 15 residues. The CDR3: CASSPPDRRYTEAFF. CDR3 in DNA: TGTGCCAGCTCACCACCGGACAGGAGGTACACTGAAGCTTTCTTT.

The chain combines TRBV7-9 with TRBJ1-1; no firm D call. This CDR3 comprises 15 residues. Germline CDR1 is SEHNR and CDR2 is FQNEAQ (reference sequence). The V gene lost 0 bases and the J gene lost 5 bases, with 13 bases spanning the gap. As DNA, the CDR3 is TGTGCCAGCAGCTTAGCGGTTGGCTGGGGAACTGAAGCTTTCTTT. It specifies CASSLAVGWGTEAFF.

In this sample, this clone turned up once. The chain employs TRBV6-1 and TRBJ1-2; TRBD1 agrees at 7 bases. CDR3 length equals 15 residues. J gave up 4 bases and V 5 bases, and 10 bases lay outside the gene matches. Germline V CDR1 and CDR2: MNHNS, SASEGT. CDR3 DNA sequence: TGTGCCAGCAGTTCAGATAGACAGGGACGCTATGGCTACACCTTC. This sequence encodes CASSSDRQGRYGYTF.

This clone was seen more than once but under ten times. The rearrangement joins TRBV4-1 to TRBJ1-5; tentative D call: TRBD1 (5 bases). Germline CDR1 is MGHRA and CDR2 is YSYEKL. Trimming stripped 2 bases from V and 7 bases from J, with 15 bases between. This CDR3 contains 15 residues. The CDR3: CASSQLRRGGQPQHF. In DNA form, the CDR3 reads TGCGCCAGCAGCCAACTCAGGAGGGGAGGACAGCCCCAGCATTTT.

This clone was found a few times. This chain links TRBV19 with TRBJ1-5; D ambiguous. Germline CDR1 LNHDA, CDR2 SQIVND (reference sequence). This CDR3 region has 16 residues. V lost 2 bases and J lost 0, with 11 bases in between. The CDR3 reads CASSISGLHSNQPQHF. The CDR3 nucleotides read TGTGCCAGTAGTATATCGGGGTTGCATAGCAATCAGCCCCAGCATTTT.

By its share, this clone is medium-sized. The genes are TRBV9 and TRBJ2-3; the D gene is possibly TRBD2 (5 bases). The V and J ends lost 4 bases and 8 bases respectively, with 17 bases between them. This CDR3 contains 14 residues. The V gene's germline CDR1 is SGDLS and CDR2 YYNGEE. The CDR3 bases are TGTGCCAGCAGCCCGGCTGACCTCGGAGGTACGCAGTATTTT. Protein product: CASSPADLGGTQYF.

The V and J genes are TRBV9 and TRBJ2-1; the D is unclear. Germline V gives CDR1 SGDLS, CDR2 YYNGEE. Trimming took 4 bases from V and 4 from J, leaving 15 bases between them. The length of the CDR3 is 15 residues. This CDR3 reads CASSPRQANYNEQFF. CDR3 nucleotide sequence: TGTGCCAGCAGCCCCCGGCAGGCAAATTACAATGAGCAGTTCTTC.

V usage is TRBV10-2 and J usage is TRBJ2-5; a possible D gene is TRBD1 (6 bases). Trimming took off 5 bases at V and 2 bases at J, with 12 bases between the two ends. The CDR3 is 14 amino acids. Germline loops: CDR1 WSHSY, CDR2 SAAADI. The CDR3 DNA reads TGCGCCAGCAGTCACGGGACAAAACAAGAGACCCAGTACTTC. Its protein is CASSHGTKQETQYF.

The J gene is TRBJ2-2, the V gene TRBV15, with 14 bases matching TRBD2. This CDR3 has 16 amino acids. Trimming cost V 5 bases and J 6 bases; bases outside gene matches: 5. Looked up from germline, CDR1 is LNHNV and CDR2 is YYDKDF (reference sequence). The CDR3 DNA reads TGTGCCACCAGCGGTCGACTAGCGGGAGGGCCCGGGGAGCTGTTTTTT. Its protein is CATSGRLAGGPGELFF.

This clone was counted at least ten times. In the same sample, other DNA sequences code for this CDR3. The J gene is TRBJ2-2, the V gene TRBV9; no clear D. Per the germline V gene, CDR1 is SGDLS and CDR2 is YYNGEE. The V end lost 0 bases, the J end lost 3 bases, and 3 bases lay between the germline ends. The CDR3 loop spans 13 amino acids. CDR3 nucleotides: TGTGCCAGCAGCGTAGCGTACACCGGGGAGCTGTTTTTT. Translation: CASSVAYTGELFF.

The rearrangement uses TRBV27 and TRBJ2-1, with 12 bases fitting TRBD2. The CDR3 is made up of 15 amino acids. V was clipped by 7 bases and J by 7 bases; unmatched bases: 8. Germline V lookup: CDR1 MNHEY, CDR2 SMNVEV (reference sequence). The DNA for the CDR3 is TGTGCCAGCACCCAGTGGGGACTAGCGGGTAATGAGCAGTTCTTC. Amino acid sequence: CASTQWGLAGNEQFF.

The V gene is TRBV4-3, the J gene TRBJ2-7; 10 nucleotides agree with TRBD2. The CDR3 runs to 16 residues. V lost 0 bases to trimming and J lost 3 bases; unmatched junction nucleotides: 5. Germline V gene data show CDR1 as LGHNA and CDR2 as YSLEER. The CDR3 coding sequence is TGCGCCAGCAGCCAAGATCTAGCGGGGGTTTTCTACGAGCAGTACTTC. Translated, it gives CASSQDLAGVFYEQYF.

V usage is TRBV19 and J usage is TRBJ2-2; the D is unclear. CDR1 is LNHDA and CDR2 is SQIVND in the germline V gene (reference sequence). V lost 2 bases and J 4 bases, leaving 11 bases between the germline ends. The CDR3 has 15 residues. The CDR3 region has the DNA TGTGCCAGTAGTATACAATTAATCGGCACCGGGGAGCTGTTTTTT. Residues: CASSIQLIGTGELFF.

The rearrangement joins TRBV2 to TRBJ2-3; 11 nucleotides line up with TRBD2. This CDR3 region has 16 residues. J lost 1 base, V lost 5 bases, and 5 bases had no gene match. Germline assignment: CDR1 SNHLY and CDR2 FYNNEI. DNA for the CDR3: TGTGCCAGCAGTACCCTGACTAGCGGGGGCACAGATACGCAGTATTTT. It yields the protein CASSTLTSGGTDTQYF.

The rearrangement uses TRBV1 and TRBJ1-2; the table's D call TRBD1 went unverified against the DNA. TRBV1 is labeled a pseudogene. This CDR3 is built from 15 residues. The CDR3 bases are TGCACCAGCAGCAAAAACAGGGGTACCGACTATGGCTACACCTTC. It yields the protein CTSSKNRGTDYGYTF.

By sample share, this clone is medium-sized. The chain carries TRBV27 and TRBJ1-6, with D unresolved. The CDR3 has 17 residues. The V and J ends lost 5 bases and 4 bases respectively, with 18 bases between them. Germline V gene data show CDR1 as MNHEY and CDR2 as SMNVEV (reference sequence). CDR3: CASSPGLWATYNSPLHF. In DNA form, the CDR3 reads TGTGCCAGCAGTCCGGGCTTGTGGGCAACATATAATTCACCCCTCCACTTT.

This clone has more than one count but fewer than ten. DNA for the CDR3: TGCGCCAGCAGCCCGCAGACAGGGGGCGCGGAGACCCAGTACTTC. Residues: CASSPQTGGAETQYF. This rearrangement joins TRBV5-1 to TRBJ2-5; 10 nucleotides line up with TRBD1. V shed 4 bases and J 5 bases; nucleotides not matched to a gene: 8. The CDR3 is 15 residues long. CDR1 is SGHRS, CDR2 YFSETQ, per germline.

The V gene is TRBV15, the J gene TRBJ1-5; a weak D match, TRBD1 (5 bases). Trimming left V 8 bases short and J 4 bases short, with 15 bases between. Germline V CDR1 and CDR2: LNHNV, YYDKDF (reference sequence). This CDR3 spans 14 amino acids. The CDR3 sequence: CATSKAGGNQPQHF. Here the CDR3 DNA reads TGTGCCACCTCCAAGGCTGGGGGGAATCAGCCCCAGCATTTT.

This chain connects TRBV19 to TRBJ1-5; TRBD1 matches at 10 bases. The CDR3 runs 15 residues. Trimming at V came to 5 bases and at J to 2 bases, leaving 3 bases not matched to a gene. Germline loops: CDR1 LNHDA, CDR2 SQIVND (reference sequence). CDR3 region: CASSGGTGGNQPQHF. As DNA, the CDR3 is TGTGCCAGTAGTGGTGGGACAGGGGGCAATCAGCCCCAGCATTTT. Together with reference TRBV19 and TRBJ1-5, the CDR3 gives the full variable domain: DGGITQSPKYLFRKEGQNVTLSCEQNLNHDAMYWYRQDPGQGLRLIYYSQIVNDFQKGDIAEGYSVSREKKESFPLTVTSAQKNPTAFYLCASSGGTGGNQPQHFGDGTRLSIL.

The chain links TRBV19 to TRBJ2-2, with D possibly matching TRBD1 (6 bases). V lost 7 bases and J 7 bases, leaving 13 bases between the germline ends. The germline CDR1 and CDR2 sequences are LNHDA and SQIVND (reference sequence). This CDR3 has 13 amino acids. The CDR3: CASTQGLNGELFF. DNA of the CDR3: TGTGCCAGTACACAGGGTTTGAACGGGGAGCTGTTTTTT.

This clone ranks as medium-sized. The rearrangement uses TRBV6-6 and TRBJ1-4; 11 positions match TRBD1. Germline trimming cut 6 bases from V and 8 bases from J; bases unmatched to any gene: 8. This CDR3 is 15 amino acids long. In germline, CDR1 is MNHNY, CDR2 SVGAGI (reference sequence). CDR3: CASRPGTGGREKLFF. CDR3 nucleotides: TGTGCCAGCAGACCCGGGACAGGGGGAAGGGAAAAACTGTTTTTT.